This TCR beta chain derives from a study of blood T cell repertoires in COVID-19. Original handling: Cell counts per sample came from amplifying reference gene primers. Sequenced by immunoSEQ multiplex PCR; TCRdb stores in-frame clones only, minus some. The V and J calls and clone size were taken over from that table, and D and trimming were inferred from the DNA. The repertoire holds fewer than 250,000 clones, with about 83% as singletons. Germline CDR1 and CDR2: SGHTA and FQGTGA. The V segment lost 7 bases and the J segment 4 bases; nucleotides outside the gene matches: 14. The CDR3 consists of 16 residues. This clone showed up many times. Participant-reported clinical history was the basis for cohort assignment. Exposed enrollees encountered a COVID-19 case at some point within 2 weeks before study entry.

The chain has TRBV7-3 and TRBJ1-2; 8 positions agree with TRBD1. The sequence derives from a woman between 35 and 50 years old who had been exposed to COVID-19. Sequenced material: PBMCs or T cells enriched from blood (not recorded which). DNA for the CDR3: TGTGCCAGCAATCTGGGCAGTTTCCAGGGGGCCTATGGCTACACCTTC. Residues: CASNLGSFQGAYGYTF. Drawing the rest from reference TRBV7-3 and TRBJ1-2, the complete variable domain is GAGVSQTPSNKVTEKGKYVELRCDPISGHTALYWYRQSLGQGPEFLIYFQGTGAADDSGLPNDRFFAVRPEGSVSTLKIQRTERGDSAVYLCASNLGSFQGAYGYTFGSGTRLTVV.